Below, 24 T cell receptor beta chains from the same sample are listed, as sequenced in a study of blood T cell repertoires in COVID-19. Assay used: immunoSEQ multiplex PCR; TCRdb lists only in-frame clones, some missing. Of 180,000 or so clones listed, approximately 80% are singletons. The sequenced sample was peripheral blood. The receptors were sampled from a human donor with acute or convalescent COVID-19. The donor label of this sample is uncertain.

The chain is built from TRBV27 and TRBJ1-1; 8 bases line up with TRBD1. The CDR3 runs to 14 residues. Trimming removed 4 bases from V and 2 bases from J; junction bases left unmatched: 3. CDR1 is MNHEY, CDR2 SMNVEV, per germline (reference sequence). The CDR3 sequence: CASSSDRVNTEAFF. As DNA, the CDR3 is TGTGCCAGCAGTTCGGACAGGGTCAACACTGAAGCTTTCTTT.

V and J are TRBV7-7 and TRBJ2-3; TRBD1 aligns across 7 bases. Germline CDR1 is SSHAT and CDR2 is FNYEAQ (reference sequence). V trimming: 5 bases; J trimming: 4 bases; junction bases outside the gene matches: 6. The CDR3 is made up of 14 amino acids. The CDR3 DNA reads TGTGCCAGCAGCCCAAGGACAGGTCCAGATACGCAGTATTTT. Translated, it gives CASSPRTGPDTQYF.

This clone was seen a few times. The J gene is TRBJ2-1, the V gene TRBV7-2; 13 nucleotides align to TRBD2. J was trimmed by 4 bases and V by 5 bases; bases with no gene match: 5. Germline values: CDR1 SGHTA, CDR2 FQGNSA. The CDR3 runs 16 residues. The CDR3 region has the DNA TGTGCCAGCAGCCCGCAACTAGCGGGAGGGTACAATGAGCAGTTCTTC. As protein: CASSPQLAGGYNEQFF.

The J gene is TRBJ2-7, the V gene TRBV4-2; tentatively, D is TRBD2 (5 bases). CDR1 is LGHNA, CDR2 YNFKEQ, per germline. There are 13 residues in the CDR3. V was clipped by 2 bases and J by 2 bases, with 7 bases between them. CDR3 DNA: TGTGCCAGCAGCCAATCCGGGGCCTACGAGCAGTACTTC. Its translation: CASSQSGAYEQYF.

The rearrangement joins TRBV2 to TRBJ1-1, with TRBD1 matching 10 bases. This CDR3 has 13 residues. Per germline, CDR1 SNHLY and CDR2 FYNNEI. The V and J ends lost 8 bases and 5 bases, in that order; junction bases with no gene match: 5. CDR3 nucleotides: TGTGCCAGCCGGACAGGGGGGAGGACTGAAGCTTTCTTT. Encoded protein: CASRTGGRTEAFF.

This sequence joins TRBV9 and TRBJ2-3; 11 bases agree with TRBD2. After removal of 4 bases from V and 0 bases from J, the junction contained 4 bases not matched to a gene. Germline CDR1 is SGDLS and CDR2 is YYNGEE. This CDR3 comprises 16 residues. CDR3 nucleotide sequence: TGTGCCAGCAGCCTCCGACTAGCGGGAAGCACAGATACGCAGTATTTT. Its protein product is CASSLRLAGSTDTQYF.

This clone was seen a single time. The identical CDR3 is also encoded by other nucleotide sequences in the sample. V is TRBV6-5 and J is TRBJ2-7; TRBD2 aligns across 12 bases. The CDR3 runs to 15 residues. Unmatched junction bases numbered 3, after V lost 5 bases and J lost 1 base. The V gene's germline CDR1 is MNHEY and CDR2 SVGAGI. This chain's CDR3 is CASSRGLAGSYEQYF. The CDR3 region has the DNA TGTGCCAGCAGTCGAGGACTAGCGGGATCCTACGAGCAGTACTTC.

The CDR3: CATSDRLAGAIDIQYF. The CDR3 region has the DNA TGTGCCACCAGTGATCGACTAGCGGGAGCGATAGACATTCAGTACTTC. The rearrangement uses TRBV24-1 and TRBJ2-4; TRBD2 aligns across 12 bases. Germline CDR1 is KGHDR and CDR2 is SFDVKD. This CDR3 is 16 amino acids long. V lost 3 bases, J lost 8 bases, and 7 bases stayed unmatched.

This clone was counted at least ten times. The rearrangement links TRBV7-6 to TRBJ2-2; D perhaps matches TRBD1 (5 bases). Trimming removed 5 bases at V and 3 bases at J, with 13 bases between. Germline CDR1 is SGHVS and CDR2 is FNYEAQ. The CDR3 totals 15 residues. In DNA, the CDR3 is TGTGCCAGCAGCGCTGCACAGGCAGACACCGGGGAGCTGTTTTTT. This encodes CASSAAQADTGELFF.

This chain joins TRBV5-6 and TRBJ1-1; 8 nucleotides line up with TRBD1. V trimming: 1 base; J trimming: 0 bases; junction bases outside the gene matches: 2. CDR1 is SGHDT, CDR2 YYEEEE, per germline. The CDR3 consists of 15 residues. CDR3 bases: TGTGCCAGCAGCTTGTGGGACAGGATGAACACTGAAGCTTTCTTT. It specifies CASSLWDRMNTEAFF.

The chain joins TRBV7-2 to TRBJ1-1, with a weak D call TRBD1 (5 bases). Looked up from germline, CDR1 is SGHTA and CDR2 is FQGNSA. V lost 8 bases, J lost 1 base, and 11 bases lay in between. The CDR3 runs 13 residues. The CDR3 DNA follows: TGTGCCAGCTCCTCCGGGGGGAACACTGAAGCTTTCTTT. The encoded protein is CASSSGGNTEAFF.

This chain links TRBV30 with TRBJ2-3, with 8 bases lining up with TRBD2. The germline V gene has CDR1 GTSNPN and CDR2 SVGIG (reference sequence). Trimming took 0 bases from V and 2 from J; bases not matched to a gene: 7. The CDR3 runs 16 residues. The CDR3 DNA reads TGTGCCTGGAGTGTGGGAACGGGAGGGCCCACAGATACGCAGTATTTT. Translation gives CAWSVGTGGPTDTQYF.

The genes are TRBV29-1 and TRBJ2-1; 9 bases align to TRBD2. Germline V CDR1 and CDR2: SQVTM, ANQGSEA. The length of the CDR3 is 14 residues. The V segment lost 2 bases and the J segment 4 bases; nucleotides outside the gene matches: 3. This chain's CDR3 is CSVEWAGGYNEQFF. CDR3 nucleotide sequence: TGCAGCGTTGAATGGGCGGGGGGGTACAATGAGCAGTTCTTC.

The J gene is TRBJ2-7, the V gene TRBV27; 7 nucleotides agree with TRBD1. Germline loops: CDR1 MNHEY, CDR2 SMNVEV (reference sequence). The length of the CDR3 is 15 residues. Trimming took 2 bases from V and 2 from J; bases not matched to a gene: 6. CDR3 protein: CASSLGDSRPYEQYF. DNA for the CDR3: TGTGCCAGCAGTTTAGGGGACAGCCGACCCTACGAGCAGTACTTC.

The CDR3 is CASSQTRTSGSYNEQFF. The CDR3 DNA reads as TGCGCCAGCAGCCAGACCCGGACTAGCGGTTCCTACAATGAGCAGTTCTTC. This chain uses TRBV4-3 with TRBJ2-1; 10 bases are shared with TRBD2. Per germline, CDR1 LGHNA and CDR2 YSLEER. V lost 3 bases, J lost 1 base, and 6 bases stayed unmatched. The CDR3 has 17 residues.

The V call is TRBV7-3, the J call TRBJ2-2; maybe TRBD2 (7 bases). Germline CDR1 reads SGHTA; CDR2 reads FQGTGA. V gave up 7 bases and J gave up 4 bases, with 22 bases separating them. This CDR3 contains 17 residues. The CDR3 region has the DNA TGTGCCAGCACCCTTCCGGGGGGCAGGGCCGTCACCGGGGAGCTGTTTTTT. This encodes CASTLPGGRAVTGELFF.

The CDR3 region is CASSVDSKYNQPQHF. CDR3 DNA: TGCGCCAGCAGCGTGGACAGTAAGTACAATCAGCCCCAGCATTTT. This chain connects TRBV5-1 to TRBJ1-5; TRBD1 might be the D (6 bases). The ends were cut back, 4 bases at V and 3 bases at J, with 14 bases in the middle. CDR1 is SGHRS and CDR2 is YFSETQ in the germline V gene. The CDR3 is 15 residues long.

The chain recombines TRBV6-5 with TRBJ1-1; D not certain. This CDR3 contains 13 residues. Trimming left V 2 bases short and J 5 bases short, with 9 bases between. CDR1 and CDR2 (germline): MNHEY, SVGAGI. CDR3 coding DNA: TGTGCCAGCAGTTACCCGTCCGGGACTGAAGCTTTCTTT. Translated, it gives CASSYPSGTEAFF.

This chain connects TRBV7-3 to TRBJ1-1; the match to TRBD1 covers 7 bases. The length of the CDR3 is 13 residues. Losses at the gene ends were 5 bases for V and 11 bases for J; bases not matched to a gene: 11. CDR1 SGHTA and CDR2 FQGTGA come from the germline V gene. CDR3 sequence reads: CASSGPTGTSAFF. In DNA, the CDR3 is TGTGCCAGCAGCGGCCCGACAGGGACCTCTGCTTTCTTT. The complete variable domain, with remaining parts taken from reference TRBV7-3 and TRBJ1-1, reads GAGVSQTPSNKVTEKGKYVELRCDPISGHTALYWYRQSLGQGPEFLIYFQGTGAADDSGLPNDRFFAVRPEGSVSTLKIQRTERGDSAVYLCASSGPTGTSAFFGQGTRLTVV.

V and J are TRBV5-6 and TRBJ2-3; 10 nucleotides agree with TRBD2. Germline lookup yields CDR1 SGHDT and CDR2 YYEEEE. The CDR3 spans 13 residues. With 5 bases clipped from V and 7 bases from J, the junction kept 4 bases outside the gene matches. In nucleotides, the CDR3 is TGTGCCAGCAGGGCTAGCGGGAGTAATACGCAGTATTTT. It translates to CASRASGSNTQYF.

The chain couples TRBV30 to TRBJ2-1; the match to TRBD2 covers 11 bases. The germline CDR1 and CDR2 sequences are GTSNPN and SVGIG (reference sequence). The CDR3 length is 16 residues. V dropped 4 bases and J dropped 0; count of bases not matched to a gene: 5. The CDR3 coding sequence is TGTGCCTGGACTAGCGGGAGGTGGGCCTCCTACAATGAGCAGTTCTTC. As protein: CAWTSGRWASYNEQFF.

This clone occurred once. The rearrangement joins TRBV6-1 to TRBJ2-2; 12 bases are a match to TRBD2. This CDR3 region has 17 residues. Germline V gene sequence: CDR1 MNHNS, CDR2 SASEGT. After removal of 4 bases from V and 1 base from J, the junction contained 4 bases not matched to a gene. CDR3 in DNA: TGTGCCAGCAGTGTCTCGACTAGCGGGAGGAACACCGGGGAGCTGTTTTTT. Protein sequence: CASSVSTSGRNTGELFF.

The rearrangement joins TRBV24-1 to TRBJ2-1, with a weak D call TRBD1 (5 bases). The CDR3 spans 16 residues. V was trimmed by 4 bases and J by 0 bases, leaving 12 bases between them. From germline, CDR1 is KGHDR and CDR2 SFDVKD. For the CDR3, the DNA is TGTGCCACCAGTGACTCGACAGTGGGCTCCTACAATGAGCAGTTCTTC. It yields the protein CATSDSTVGSYNEQFF.

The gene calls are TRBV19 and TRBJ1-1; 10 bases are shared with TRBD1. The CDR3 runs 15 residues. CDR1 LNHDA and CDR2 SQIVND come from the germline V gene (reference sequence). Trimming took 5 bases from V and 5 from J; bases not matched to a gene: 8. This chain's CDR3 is CASSGGGTGVTEAFF. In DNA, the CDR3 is TGTGCCAGTAGTGGAGGCGGGACAGGGGTTACTGAAGCTTTCTTT.